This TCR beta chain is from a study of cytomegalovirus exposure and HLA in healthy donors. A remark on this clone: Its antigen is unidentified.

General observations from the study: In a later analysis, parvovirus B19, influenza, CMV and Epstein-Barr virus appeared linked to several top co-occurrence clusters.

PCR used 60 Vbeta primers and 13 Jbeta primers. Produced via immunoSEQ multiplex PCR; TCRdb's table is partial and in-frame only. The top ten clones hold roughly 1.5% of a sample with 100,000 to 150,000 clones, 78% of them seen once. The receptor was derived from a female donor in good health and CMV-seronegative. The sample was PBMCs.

The CDR3 DNA is TGCAGCGCACAGGGGGCGGGCAACGAGCAGTACTTC. Translating it yields CSAQGAGNEQYF. The J gene is TRBJ2-7, the V gene TRBV29-1, with 9 nucleotides matching TRBD1. CDR1 SQVTM and CDR2 ANQGSEA come from the germline V gene. This CDR3 has 12 residues. V gave up 7 bases and J gave up 5 bases; unmatched junction bases: 6.